A selection of T cell receptor beta chains follows, all from one sample in a study of beta chain features in type 1 diabetes. The table came from immunoSEQ multiplex PCR; TCRdb's copy has only in-frame clones and leaves some out. This sample carries about 230,000 clones, more than 9% of them seen once, and the ten largest clones take 0.03% to 0.04%. Sequenced: naive CD4+ T cells from blood. The receptors originated from a woman younger than 30 in good health. Both conserved end residues are part of each CDR3. A D gene is named only where the DNA matches it firmly. The listing skips clone size in some rows; elsewhere it reads once, few, many or a size class.

J gene,D gene,clone size,V gene,CDR3 protein,CDR3 DNA
TRBJ2-5,TRBD2,-,TRBV11-2,CASSSGLAAETQYF,TGTGCCAGCAGCTCCGGACTAGCAGCAGAGACCCAGTACTTC
TRBJ1-2,TRBD1,-,TRBV11-2,CASSRTGIYGYTF,TGTGCCAGCAGCCGGACAGGCATCTATGGCTACACCTTC
TRBJ1-2,-,-,TRBV2,CASSDFRGEDGYTF,TGTGCCAGCAGCGACTTTAGAGGGGAGGATGGCTACACCTTC
TRBJ1-5,TRBD1,-,TRBV30,CAWSPGQGVYSNQPQHF,TGTGCCTGGAGCCCGGGACAGGGGGTATATAGCAATCAGCCCCAGCATTTT
TRBJ2-1,-,-,TRBV11-3,CASSLTRQQQFF,TGTGCCAGCAGCTTAACGAGGCAGCAGCAGTTCTTC
TRBJ2-7,-,-,TRBV5-1,CASSPGTLRSEQYF,TGCGCCAGCAGCCCCGGGACTCTAAGGAGCGAGCAGTACTTC
TRBJ1-2,-,-,TRBV7-5,CASSRDWGHGYTF,TGTGCCAGCAGCCGAGACTGGGGGCACGGCTACACCTTC
TRBJ2-5,TRBD2,-,TRBV9,CASSVGLAGGETQYF,TGTGCCAGCAGCGTCGGACTAGCGGGCGGAGAGACCCAGTACTTC
TRBJ1-4,-,few,TRBV5-1,CASSLEQYPEKLFF,TGCGCCAGCAGCTTGGAACAGTATCCGGAAAAACTGTTTTTT
TRBJ1-1,TRBD1,few,TRBV5-1,CASSLGGTANTEAFF,TGCGCCAGCAGCCTTGGGGGGACAGCGAACACTGAAGCTTTCTTT
TRBJ2-7,-,few,TRBV4-1,CASSSPGGQSSYEQYF,TGCGCCAGCAGTTCCCCCGGGGGACAGAGCTCCTACGAGCAGTACTTC
TRBJ2-1,-,many,TRBV29-1,CSVPVRVSYNEQFF,TGCAGCGTTCCTGTCAGGGTATCCTACAATGAGCAGTTCTTC
TRBJ2-4,-,-,TRBV6-1,CASSGNGVIAKNIQYF,TGTGCCAGCAGTGGAAACGGTGTCATAGCCAAAAACATTCAGTACTTC
TRBJ1-6,-,few,TRBV7-9,CASSQYNSPLHF,TGTGCCAGCAGCCAATATAATTCACCCCTCCACTTT
TRBJ2-1,TRBD1,once,TRBV30,CAWSVRFRGGQGGRQFF,TGTGCCTGGAGTGTACGTTTTCGGGGGGGACAGGGGGGTCGGCAGTTCTTC
TRBJ2-5,TRBD2,-,TRBV30,CAWSVGTSGRETQYF,TGTGCCTGGAGTGTTGGGACTAGCGGACGAGAGACCCAGTACTTC
TRBJ1-5,-,-,TRBV6-5,CASSSGVQPQHF,TGTGCCAGCAGCTCCGGGGTTCAGCCCCAGCATTTT
TRBJ2-1,TRBD2,few,TRBV9,CASSVASWGGRDEQFF,TGTGCCAGCAGCGTAGCCAGCTGGGGGGGGAGGGATGAGCAGTTCTTC
TRBJ2-1,-,-,TRBV5-1,CASSLAPTGLDHNNEQFF,TGCGCCAGCAGCTTGGCCCCGACAGGTTTGGATCATAACAATGAGCAGTTCTTC
TRBJ2-1,TRBD1,few,TRBV11-2,CASRDRESEQFF,TGTGCCAGCCGGGACAGGGAGTCAGAGCAGTTCTTC
TRBJ2-1,TRBD2,few,TRBV4-2,CASSQDQLAGDNEQFF,TGTGCCAGCAGCCAAGATCAACTAGCGGGCGACAATGAGCAGTTCTTC
TRBJ2-5,-,few,TRBV5-4,CASSLESGRAETQYF,TGTGCCAGCAGCTTGGAATCAGGGCGTGCAGAGACCCAGTACTTC
TRBJ2-3,-,few,TRBV19,CASSDTSGTDTQYF,TGTGCCAGTAGCGACACGTCGGGAACAGATACGCAGTATTTT
TRBJ2-3,TRBD2,-,TRBV4-2,CASSQETSGRPDGTDTQYF,TGTGCCAGCAGCCAAGAGACTAGCGGGCGACCGGACGGGACAGATACGCAGTATTTT
TRBJ1-2,TRBD1,few,TRBV6-6,CASSPTGGIGYTF,TGTGCCAGCAGCCCCACAGGGGGCATTGGCTACACCTTC
TRBJ2-2,-,-,TRBV11-2,CASSSVLAGELFF,TGTGCCAGCAGCTCAGTGCTGGCCGGGGAGCTGTTTTTT
TRBJ1-2,-,few,TRBV28,CASSLTDYGYTF,TGTGCCAGCAGTTTAACAGATTATGGCTACACCTTC
TRBJ2-3,TRBD2,-,TRBV19,CASRAMSGVTDTQYF,TGTGCCAGTCGAGCGATGAGCGGGGTCACAGATACGCAGTATTTT
TRBJ2-2,TRBD2,few,TRBV5-4,CASSFIAGSTGELFF,TGTGCCAGCAGCTTTATAGCGGGAAGCACCGGGGAGCTGTTTTTT
TRBJ2-2,TRBD2,-,TRBV28,CASRTTSGRPGELFF,TGTGCCAGCAGAACCACTAGCGGGAGGCCCGGGGAGCTGTTTTTT
TRBJ2-3,TRBD2,-,TRBV5-1,CASSGGLVHTDTQYF,TGCGCCAGCAGCGGCGGACTAGTCCACACAGATACGCAGTATTTT
TRBJ2-2,-,-,TRBV5-4,CASSLTTKNTGELFF,TGTGCCAGCAGCTTGACGACAAAGAACACCGGGGAGCTGTTTTTT
TRBJ1-1,-,-,TRBV6-1,CASQRINTEAFF,TGTGCCAGCCAGAGGATTAACACTGAAGCTTTCTTT
TRBJ2-1,TRBD1,-,TRBV6-5,CASSLQGALGNEQFF,TGTGCCAGCAGCTTACAGGGGGCGCTTGGCAACGAGCAGTTCTTC
TRBJ2-2,-,few,TRBV5-1,CASSFSLPKYTGELFF,TGCGCCAGCAGCTTTTCCCTTCCTAAGTACACCGGGGAGCTGTTTTTT
TRBJ2-7,TRBD1,many,TRBV4-1,CASSQETRQGEAYEQYF,TGCGCCAGCAGCCAAGAAACCCGACAGGGAGAAGCCTACGAGCAGTACTTC
TRBJ2-7,-,-,TRBV28,CASSAGATGSYEQYF,TGTGCCAGCAGTGCAGGGGCCACTGGCTCCTACGAGCAGTACTTC
TRBJ1-5,-,-,TRBV6-5,CASREGGQPQHF,TGTGCCAGCAGGGAGGGAGGTCAGCCCCAGCATTTT
TRBJ1-2,TRBD1,few,TRBV7-9,CASSFDRGRDGYTF,TGTGCCAGCAGCTTTGACAGGGGGCGAGATGGCTACACCTTC
TRBJ2-1,-,few,TRBV7-9,CASPNEQFF,TGTGCCAGTCCGAATGAGCAGTTCTTC
TRBJ1-1,TRBD1,few,TRBV5-4,CASSGQVDRNTEAFF,TGTGCCAGCAGCGGACAGGTGGATCGGAACACTGAAGCTTTCTTT
TRBJ2-2,-,-,TRBV7-8,CASSLVALNTGELFF,TGTGCCAGCAGCTTAGTCGCGCTGAACACCGGGGAGCTGTTTTTT
TRBJ2-1,TRBD2,-,TRBV29-1,CSGQTSGRAGGNNEQFF,TGCAGCGGTCAGACTAGCGGGAGGGCCGGTGGTAACAATGAGCAGTTCTTC
TRBJ1-1,-,few,TRBV6-5,CASSYWSGEAEAFF,TGTGCCAGCAGTTACTGGTCCGGGGAGGCTGAAGCTTTCTTT
TRBJ2-5,-,-,TRBV19,CASTSGLVETQYF,TGTGCCAGTACCTCGGGACTCGTGGAGACCCAGTACTTC
TRBJ1-4,-,-,TRBV6-1,CASSVQGQNEKLFF,TGTGCCAGCAGTGTCCAGGGTCAAAATGAAAAACTGTTTTTT
TRBJ1-2,-,-,TRBV4-1,CASSQEVSRTTANYGYTF,TGCGCCAGCAGCCAAGAGGTTTCGAGGACTACCGCTAACTATGGCTACACCTTC
TRBJ1-5,TRBD1,few,TRBV30,CAWSAGGHQPQHF,TGTGCCTGGAGTGCAGGGGGGCATCAGCCCCAGCATTTT
TRBJ2-7,-,-,TRBV2,CASTKSILVTYEQYF,TGTGCCAGCACTAAGAGTATCCTTGTTACCTACGAGCAGTACTTC
TRBJ1-1,-,-,TRBV12-5,CASGTQGGTEAFF,TGTGCTAGTGGTACTCAGGGAGGGACTGAAGCTTTCTTT
TRBJ2-7,TRBD2,-,TRBV6-5,CASSLAGGLEQYF,TGTGCCAGCAGCCTAGCGGGGGGGCTCGAGCAGTACTTC
TRBJ1-4,-,-,TRBV30,CAWSPASRNEKLFF,TGTGCCTGGAGTCCCGCCTCACGGAATGAAAAACTGTTTTTT
TRBJ1-2,-,-,TRBV9,CASSVVSYGYTF,TGTGCCAGCAGCGTAGTCTCCTATGGCTACACCTTC
TRBJ2-1,-,few,TRBV18,CASSPPRLARPSSYNEQFF,TGTGCCAGCTCACCACCGCGGCTAGCGAGACCAAGCTCCTACAATGAGCAGTTCTTC
TRBJ1-1,-,many,TRBV30,CGGAGDTEAFF,TGTGGTGGCGCAGGGGACACTGAAGCTTTCTTT